The 18 T cell receptor beta chains given below trace back to one sample, sequenced in a study of OX40 agonist ivuxolimab in advanced cancers. Here immunoSEQ multiplex PCR was the method, and the copy in TCRdb shows in-frame clones only, minus some. The sample contains tens of thousands of clones, less than 90% of which appear only once. The source was CD4+ or CD8+ T cells sorted from blood, collected in a trial of the OX40 agonist ivuxolimab. The receptors come from an adult with an advanced solid tumor such as melanoma, head and neck, liver or kidney cancer.

This clone counts as medium-sized. The chain recombines TRBV30 with TRBJ1-1; D is ambiguous. CDR1 is GTSNPN, CDR2 SVGIG, per germline (reference sequence). CDR3 length: 11 residues. Trimming took 4 bases from V and 2 from J, leaving 5 bases between them. Here the CDR3 DNA reads TGTGCCTGGATCTTCAACACTGAAGCTTTCTTT. It encodes CAWIFNTEAFF.

In DNA, the CDR3 is TGTGCCAGCAGTTATCCCAGGGGGATCCAAGAGACCCAGTACTTC. Its translation: CASSYPRGIQETQYF. This rearrangement joins TRBV28 to TRBJ2-5; 7 bases agree with TRBD1. V trimming: 4 bases; J trimming: 1 base; junction bases outside the gene matches: 6. Looked up from germline, CDR1 is MDHEN and CDR2 is SYDVKM. The CDR3 consists of 15 residues.

The chain couples TRBV7-6 to TRBJ2-5; TRBD2 matches at 8 bases. Germline-derived CDR1 and CDR2 are SGHVS and FNYEAQ. The CDR3 runs to 13 residues. Unmatched junction bases numbered 3, after V lost 5 bases and J lost 4 bases. For the CDR3, the DNA is TGTGCCAGCAGCATAACTAGCGGAGAGACCCAGTACTTC. The encoded protein is CASSITSGETQYF.

This rearrangement joins TRBV7-2 to TRBJ2-7; D possibly matches TRBD1 or TRBD2 (5 bases each). The CDR3 extends over 15 amino acids. V lost 5 bases and J 3 bases, leaving 17 bases between the germline ends. The germline V gene has CDR1 SGHTA and CDR2 FQGNSA. CDR3 in amino acids: CASSPLGAGGYEQYF. The CDR3 bases are TGTGCCAGCAGCCCCCTCGGGGCGGGCGGCTACGAGCAGTACTTC. The entire variable domain, with the rest obtained from reference TRBV7-2 and TRBJ2-7, is as follows: GAGVSQSPSNKVTEKGKDVELRCDPISGHTALYWYRQSLGQGLEFLIYFQGNSAPDKSGLPSDRFSAERTGGSVSTLTIQRTQQEDSAVYLCASSPLGAGGYEQYFGPGTRLTVT.

The chain links TRBV18 to TRBJ2-7, with D hard to call. Germline V gives CDR1 KGHSH, CDR2 LQKENI. The CDR3 runs to 13 residues. The germline V and J ends were trimmed by 6 bases and 3 bases, with 12 bases remaining between them. This CDR3 reads CASSLNRIYEQYF. The CDR3 DNA reads as TGTGCCAGCTCCCTCAACCGAATCTACGAGCAGTACTTC.

The chain recombines TRBV9 with TRBJ2-3, with 7 bases that match TRBD2. Germline V lookup: CDR1 SGDLS, CDR2 YYNGEE. Losses at the gene ends were 4 bases for V and 6 bases for J; bases not matched to a gene: 8. CDR3 length equals 14 residues. The CDR3 protein is CASSLGLVGDTQYF. In nucleotides, the CDR3 is TGTGCCAGCAGCCTTGGACTAGTAGGTGATACGCAGTATTTT.

V gene TRBV7-6 combines with J gene TRBJ2-1; 11 bases are shared with TRBD1. Germline trimming cut 6 bases from V and 8 bases from J; bases unmatched to any gene: 9. CDR1 is SGHVS, CDR2 FNYEAQ, per germline. CDR3 length: 15 residues. CDR3 loop: CASRQGQGATDEQFF. The CDR3 DNA reads as TGTGCCAGCAGACAAGGACAGGGGGCTACCGATGAGCAGTTCTTC.

This clone showed up just once. The genes are TRBV21-1 and TRBJ2-7; the D call of TRBD1 is as the table states it, not checked on the DNA. TRBV21-1 is an annotated pseudogene. The CDR3 has 13 residues. The CDR3 DNA follows: TGTGCCAGCAGCAAAGGGGACACCTACGAGCAGTACTTC. Protein sequence: CASSKGDTYEQYF.

CDR3 nucleotide sequence: TGTGCCAGCAGTTTAGTGGGGAGGGAAGCTTTCTTT. This gives the protein CASSLVGREAFF. The chain combines TRBV27 with TRBJ1-1, with no clear D. With 2 bases removed from V and 8 bases from J, the gap between germline ends came to 9 bases. Germline assignment: CDR1 MNHEY and CDR2 SMNVEV (reference sequence). The CDR3 sequence is 12 residues long.

V usage is TRBV30 and J usage is TRBJ1-4; unclear D gene. CDR1 GTSNPN and CDR2 SVGIG come from the germline V gene (reference sequence). CDR3 length equals 13 residues. Trimming took off 4 bases at V and 5 bases at J, with 11 bases between the two ends. The CDR3 DNA reads as TGTGCCTGGAAACTCTCCCGGAATGAAAAACTGTTTTTT. Protein: CAWKLSRNEKLFF.

CDR3 amino acids: CASSLSSRRTDTQYF. DNA of the CDR3: TGTGCCAGCAGTTTATCATCGAGGAGGACAGATACGCAGTATTTT. This chain links TRBV28 with TRBJ2-3, with D perhaps TRBD2 (5 bases). CDR3 length equals 15 residues. Germline CDR1 is MDHEN and CDR2 is SYDVKM. The V gene lost 1 base and the J gene lost 3 bases, with 11 bases spanning the gap.

This chain connects TRBV15 to TRBJ2-1; 8 bases map to TRBD2. The CDR3 loop spans 15 amino acids. V lost 4 bases and J lost 3; bases outside the gene matches: 5. Germline loops: CDR1 LNHNV, CDR2 YYDKDF (reference sequence). CDR3 in amino acids: CATSTPAGGYNEQFF. DNA for the CDR3: TGTGCCACCAGCACTCCCGCGGGGGGCTACAATGAGCAGTTCTTC.

The chain carries TRBV9 and TRBJ2-7; 11 positions match TRBD1. The germline CDR1 and CDR2 sequences are SGDLS and YYNGEE. The CDR3 is made up of 14 amino acids. The J segment lost 3 bases and the V segment lost 3 bases, leaving 2 bases of the junction unmatched. The CDR3 protein is CASSAGTGGYEQYF. The CDR3 coding sequence is TGTGCCAGCAGCGCGGGGACAGGGGGCTACGAGCAGTACTTC.

The chain combines TRBV15 with TRBJ2-2, with D perhaps matching TRBD1 (5 bases). The CDR3 spans 16 residues. From germline, CDR1 is LNHNV and CDR2 YYDKDF (reference sequence). V was cut by 0 bases and J by 9 bases, with 17 bases left in between. The CDR3 loop is CATSRDKHRRSRELFF. CDR3 coding DNA: TGTGCCACCAGCAGAGATAAGCACAGGCGGTCCCGGGAGCTGTTTTTT. The full variable domain, rest sourced from reference TRBV15 and TRBJ2-2, is DAMVIQNPRYQVTQFGKPVTLSCSQTLNHNVMYWYQQKSSQAPKLLFHYYDKDFNNEADTPDNFQSRRPNTSFCFLDIRSPGLGDTAMYLCATSRDKHRRSRELFFGEGSRLTVL.

The chain is built from TRBV5-5 and TRBJ2-3, with D tentatively TRBD1 (5 bases). The germline gives CDR1 SGHKS, CDR2 YYEKEE (reference sequence). This CDR3 contains 15 residues. Trimming took off 2 bases at V and 1 base at J, with 11 bases between the two ends. CDR3 amino acids: CASSFSRVGTDTQYF. The DNA for the CDR3 is TGTGCCAGCAGCTTCTCCAGGGTAGGCACAGATACGCAGTATTTT.

The chain links TRBV13 to TRBJ2-1; 8 bases map to TRBD2. Germline V gene data show CDR1 as PRHDT and CDR2 as FYEKMQ (reference sequence). After removal of 4 bases from V and 4 bases from J, the junction contained 15 bases not matched to a gene. The CDR3 is made up of 18 amino acids. The DNA of the CDR3 is TGTGCCAGCAGCTATATACTAGCCGGGTCGGGAGGGTACAATGAGCAGTTCTTC. This gives the protein CASSYILAGSGGYNEQFF.

The CDR3 DNA reads TGTGCCAGTAGTATAGTGGAAGGGGCCCAGCCCCAGCATTTT. Protein: CASSIVEGAQPQHF. This sequence joins TRBV19 and TRBJ1-5, with D possibly being TRBD1 (5 bases). Germline V CDR1 and CDR2: LNHDA, SQIVND (reference sequence). The CDR3 has 14 amino acids. V was shortened by 1 base and J by 7 bases, with 11 bases between the two germline ends.

The gene calls are TRBV27 and TRBJ1-5; 9 bases match TRBD1. The CDR3 contains 15 residues. The germline V gene has CDR1 MNHEY and CDR2 SMNVEV (reference sequence). The V and J ends lost 6 bases and 4 bases, in that order; junction bases with no gene match: 7. CDR3 in DNA: TGTGCCAGCAGATCCGGGACAGGGACTAATCAGCCCCAGCATTTT. Amino acids: CASRSGTGTNQPQHF.